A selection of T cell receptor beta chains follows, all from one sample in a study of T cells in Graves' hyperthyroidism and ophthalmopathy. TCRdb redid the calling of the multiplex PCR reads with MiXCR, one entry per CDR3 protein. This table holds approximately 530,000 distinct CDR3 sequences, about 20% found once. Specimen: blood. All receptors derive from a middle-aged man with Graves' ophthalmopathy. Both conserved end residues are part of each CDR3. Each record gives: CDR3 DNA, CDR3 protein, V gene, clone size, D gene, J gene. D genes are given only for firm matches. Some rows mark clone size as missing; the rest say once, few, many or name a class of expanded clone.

cdr3_nt: TGCAGTGCTAGGGACTTCGGAGTGAGCACAGATACGCAGTATTTT
cdr3_aa: CSARDFGVSTDTQYF
v_call: TRBV20-1
clone_size: many
d_call: .
j_call: TRBJ2-3

cdr3_nt: TGTGCCTCCGAAATTTTGAAGGGACAGACCCAGTACTTC
cdr3_aa: CASEILKGQTQYF
v_call: TRBV30
clone_size: .
d_call: .
j_call: TRBJ2-5

cdr3_nt: TGTGCCAGCAGTCCATTTAGCGGGGGTACCTACAATGAGCAGTTCTTC
cdr3_aa: CASSPFSGGTYNEQFF
v_call: TRBV12-3/TRBV12-4
clone_size: few
d_call: TRBD2
j_call: TRBJ2-1

cdr3_nt: TGTGCCAGCTCTGCGGACAGAGGGTACCAAGAGACCCAGTACTTC
cdr3_aa: CASSADRGYQETQYF
v_call: TRBV18
clone_size: many
d_call: .
j_call: TRBJ2-5

cdr3_nt: TGTGCCAGCGGACCTGAGCCGAGAGCGGGATTTGAGACCCAGTACTTC
cdr3_aa: CASGPEPRAGFETQYF
v_call: TRBV18
clone_size: many
d_call: TRBD2
j_call: TRBJ2-5

cdr3_nt: TGTGCCAGCATTCGTGTGGTAGGATTCGGGGCGCGGGGAGATACGCAGTATTTT
cdr3_aa: CASIRVVGFGARGDTQYF
v_call: TRBV6-1
clone_size: many
d_call: .
j_call: TRBJ2-3

cdr3_nt: TGTGCCAGCAGCTTAGAGGGATTCTTTAGCAATCAGCCCCAGCATTTT
cdr3_aa: CASSLEGFFSNQPQHF
v_call: TRBV7-8
clone_size: few
d_call: .
j_call: TRBJ1-5

cdr3_nt: TGTGCCAGCAGTTCCATGGGACAGCCAGATACGCAGTATTTT
cdr3_aa: CASSSMGQPDTQYF
v_call: TRBV27
clone_size: .
d_call: TRBD1
j_call: TRBJ2-3

cdr3_nt: TGTGCCAGCAGGCCCGTGGCGGGATATACCGGGGAGCTGTTTTTT
cdr3_aa: CASRPVAGYTGELFF
v_call: TRBV12-3/TRBV12-4
clone_size: many
d_call: .
j_call: TRBJ2-2

cdr3_nt: TGCAGCGCGACAATACGGACAGGGAGGAAGAGCAATCAGCCCCAGCATTTT
cdr3_aa: CSATIRTGRKSNQPQHF
v_call: TRBV29-1
clone_size: .
d_call: TRBD1
j_call: TRBJ1-5

cdr3_nt: TGTGCAGGGACCGACACTGAAGCTTTCTTT
cdr3_aa: CAGTDTEAFF
v_call: TRBV19
clone_size: few
d_call: .
j_call: TRBJ1-1

cdr3_nt: TGTGCCACCGGGGAGACAGGGTTCCACGAGCAGTACTTC
cdr3_aa: CATGETGFHEQYF
v_call: TRBV24-1
clone_size: .
d_call: TRBD1
j_call: TRBJ2-7

cdr3_nt: TGTGCCAGCAGTTTAGCGCAATGGGAAGGGGGCAATCAGCCCCAGCATTTT
cdr3_aa: CASSLAQWEGGNQPQHF
v_call: TRBV12-3/TRBV12-4
clone_size: .
d_call: .
j_call: TRBJ1-5

cdr3_nt: TGTGCCAGCAGTTTGGCTAGGGAGAACACCGGGGAGCTGTTTTTT
cdr3_aa: CASSLARENTGELFF
v_call: TRBV28
clone_size: few
d_call: .
j_call: TRBJ2-2

cdr3_nt: TGTGCCAGCAGTCCAACCCCTAGCACCCTCGCCAAAAACATTCAGTACTTC
cdr3_aa: CASSPTPSTLAKNIQYF
v_call: TRBV28
clone_size: many
d_call: .
j_call: TRBJ2-4

cdr3_nt: TGCGCCAGCAGCCAAAGGCGGGGAAGCCTCTACGAGCAGTACTTC
cdr3_aa: CASSQRRGSLYEQYF
v_call: TRBV4-1
clone_size: .
d_call: .
j_call: TRBJ2-7

cdr3_nt: TGCAGCGTTCAGGTTAGCACAGATACGCAGTATTTT
cdr3_aa: CSVQVSTDTQYF
v_call: TRBV29-1
clone_size: .
d_call: .
j_call: TRBJ2-3

cdr3_nt: TGTGCCAGCAGCTTAGCGGCGGGAGGGCTCAATGAGCAGTTCTTC
cdr3_aa: CASSLAAGGLNEQFF
v_call: TRBV7-9
clone_size: few
d_call: TRBD2
j_call: TRBJ2-1

cdr3_nt: TGTGCCAGCAGTCGCTTAGCGGGAAGCTCCTACGAGCAGTACTTC
cdr3_aa: CASSRLAGSSYEQYF
v_call: TRBV28
clone_size: many
d_call: TRBD2
j_call: TRBJ2-7

cdr3_nt: TGTGCCAGCACCTTGAGGGGAGGCAGCACAGATACGCAGTATTTT
cdr3_aa: CASTLRGGSTDTQYF
v_call: TRBV12-3/TRBV12-4
clone_size: .
d_call: .
j_call: TRBJ2-3